The rows below give T cell receptor beta chains drawn from one sample of a study of blood T cell repertoires in COVID-19. Measured with immunoSEQ multiplex PCR; TCRdb has only the in-frame clones, and not every one. Of approximately 210,000 clones in the sample, around 89% were seen once. The source material was PBMCs or T cells enriched from blood (not recorded which). The source is a woman under 30 who had recovered from COVID-19. Both conserved end residues are part of each CDR3.

V gene	J gene	CDR3 protein
TRBV29-1	TRBJ2-7	CSVTRGPPRFEQYF
TRBV7-2	TRBJ1-1	CASSMSPNTEAFF
TRBV27	TRBJ1-4	CASSLSGIAAGTGEKLFF
TRBV28	TRBJ1-2	CASSLWGQGTGYTF
TRBV7-2	TRBJ1-3	CASSPGTGHSGNTIYF
TRBV15	TRBJ2-3	CATSRATSWGDTQYF
TRBV15	TRBJ1-6	CATRDTRLDNSPLHF
TRBV19	TRBJ2-5	CASKRTRRETQYF
TRBV6-5	TRBJ1-1	CATLPGQKNTEAFF
TRBV7-9	TRBJ1-1	CASSLGRMETGGPEAFF
TRBV2	TRBJ2-7	CASSSTVYEQYF
TRBV2	TRBJ1-5	CASSEEGAGQPQHF
TRBV28	TRBJ1-6	CASSKPGTGGSNSPLHF
TRBV4-1	TRBJ1-5	CASSQAGQGSNQPQHF
TRBV5-1	TRBJ1-2	CASSLRAEGYGYTF
TRBV5-1	TRBJ1-1	CASSQGGVSIEAFF
TRBV4-2	TRBJ1-2	CASSPLGEGGYGYTF
TRBV10-3	TRBJ2-2	CAISESGDRTGELFF
TRBV5-1	TRBJ1-4	CASSLTGDEKLFF
TRBV7-9	TRBJ2-7	CASSEGLAGSSYEQYF
TRBV27	TRBJ1-1	CASSLSPLVNTEAFF
TRBV28	TRBJ1-6	CAIQDSGSYNSPLHF
TRBV24-1	TRBJ2-7	CATSVGTGRSYEQYF
TRBV30	TRBJ1-2	CASRDYAYGYTF
TRBV3-1/TRBV3-2	TRBJ1-2	CASSRGTGARYYGYTF
TRBV6-5	TRBJ2-7	CASTISGTGGYEQYF
TRBV10-3	TRBJ2-1	CAISEGTANYNEQFF
TRBV6-1	TRBJ2-7	CASSDVFIRDYEQYF
TRBV5-1	TRBJ2-1	CASSDGTDEQFF
TRBV2	TRBJ2-2	CARSPRTGELFF
TRBV12-3/TRBV12-4	TRBJ2-7	CASGVANYEQYF
TRBV10-3	TRBJ2-3	CAISGSQDTQYF
TRBV27	TRBJ2-7	CASSSTTGGVYEQYF
TRBV6-5	TRBJ1-3	CASSHPAGRNTIYF
TRBV5-1	TRBJ1-6	CASSSSGVGRDSPLHF
TRBV4-1	TRBJ1-3	CASSQLGQGGGNTIYF
TRBV2	TRBJ1-6	CASSFTGSYNSPLHF
TRBV12-3/TRBV12-4	TRBJ1-4	CASRGDGGEKLFF
TRBV12-5	TRBJ2-5	CASGLGGGETQYF
TRBV7-8	TRBJ1-5	CASSLTFGQGNQPQHF
TRBV30	TRBJ2-1	CAWSRDRGSGSSYNEQFF
TRBV10-2	TRBJ1-2	CASSESEAFYGYTF
TRBV7-9	TRBJ2-1	CASSLFPAGIAGNEQFF
TRBV6-5	TRBJ1-2	CASTLTSDRGRGYTF
TRBV5-1	TRBJ2-2	CASSLTVTTGELFF
TRBV5-1	TRBJ2-7	CASSLGGREDEQYF
TRBV28	TRBJ1-6	CASSLYPREPLHF
TRBV6-2/TRBV6-3	TRBJ2-6	CASSYSWVVRVDSGANVLTF
TRBV24-1	TRBJ2-1	CATSDAQGADEQFF
TRBV28	TRBJ2-5	CASRTLWSQETQYF
TRBV11-2	TRBJ1-3	CASSVTGGTGNTIYF